Listed below are T cell receptor beta chains from one sample, sequenced in a study of response to subunit inactivated influenza vaccine. Each CDR3 protein gets one entry after TCRdb re-called the RT-PCR reads with MiXCR. The table shows around 570,000 distinct CDR3 sequences, with 10% to 12% occurring only once. This sample was also put to use in a study of T cells expressing NK-cell markers.

Sequencing used PBMCs from blood, obtained on the day of vaccination. These receptors all come from a man aged 50 to 60 who received an inactivated influenza vaccine. CDR3s include the opening cysteine and the closing phenylalanine or tryptophan. The D gene is left open where the match is weak. Rows give clone size only sometimes, using once, few, many, or a class for an expanded clone.

d_gene: -; abundance: many; j_gene: TRBJ2-7; v_gene: TRBV7-2; CDR3aa: CATRGGARYEQYF; CDR3nt: TGTGCCACAAGGGGCGGGGCCCGCTACGAGCAGTACTTC
d_gene: TRBD2; abundance: few; j_gene: TRBJ2-1; v_gene: TRBV6-1; CDR3aa: CASSPTGTSGLLFF; CDR3nt: TGTGCCAGCAGCCCCACAGGGACTAGCGGGCTCCTATTCTTC
d_gene: -; abundance: many; j_gene: TRBJ2-4; v_gene: TRBV9; CDR3aa: CASSPGGIQYF; CDR3nt: TGTGCCAGCAGCCCGGGCGGCATTCAGTACTTC
d_gene: TRBD2; abundance: -; j_gene: TRBJ2-3; v_gene: TRBV12-3/TRBV12-4; CDR3aa: CASSSLLAGGTDTQYF; CDR3nt: TGTGCCAGCAGTTCTCTACTAGCGGGAGGAACAGATACGCAGTATTTT
d_gene: -; abundance: -; j_gene: TRBJ2-7; v_gene: TRBV12-3/TRBV12-4; CDR3aa: CASSPHGQGYEQYF; CDR3nt: TGTGCCAGCAGTCCCCACGGTCAGGGCTACGAGCAGTACTTC
d_gene: TRBD1; abundance: -; j_gene: TRBJ1-4; v_gene: TRBV18; CDR3aa: CASSPHRGLSEKLFF; CDR3nt: TGTGCCAGCTCACCACACAGGGGGTTGAGTGAAAAACTGTTTTTT
d_gene: -; abundance: -; j_gene: TRBJ2-2; v_gene: TRBV7-2; CDR3aa: CASSLLPLNTGELFF; CDR3nt: TGTGCCAGCAGCCTATTACCCCTGAACACCGGGGAGCTGTTTTTT
d_gene: TRBD2; abundance: many; j_gene: TRBJ2-1; v_gene: TRBV7-9; CDR3aa: CASSTYGGGDYNEQFF; CDR3nt: TGTGCCAGCAGCACCTATGGCGGGGGGGATTACAATGAGCAGTTCTTC
d_gene: -; abundance: -; j_gene: TRBJ1-1; v_gene: TRBV12-3/TRBV12-4; CDR3aa: CASRLVRDTEAFF; CDR3nt: TGTGCCAGCAGGTTGGTAAGAGACACTGAAGCTTTCTTT
d_gene: TRBD1; abundance: few; j_gene: TRBJ2-3; v_gene: TRBV6-5; CDR3aa: CASSYTRQGSSTDTQYF; CDR3nt: TGTGCCAGCAGTTACACCAGACAGGGGTCCTCGACAGATACGCAGTATTTT
d_gene: -; abundance: few; j_gene: TRBJ2-1; v_gene: TRBV12-3/TRBV12-4; CDR3aa: CASSLSTGGGAPYNEQFF; CDR3nt: TGTGCCAGCAGTTTATCCACCGGGGGCGGGGCCCCTTACAATGAGCAGTTCTTC
d_gene: -; abundance: -; j_gene: TRBJ2-3; v_gene: TRBV20-1; CDR3aa: CSARGGGSTDTQYF; CDR3nt: TGCAGTGCCCGCGGGGGCGGCAGCACAGATACGCAGTATTTT
d_gene: -; abundance: many; j_gene: TRBJ1-1; v_gene: TRBV28; CDR3aa: CASSSLRGRAFF; CDR3nt: TGTGCCAGCAGTTCGCTGCGGGGGAGAGCTTTCTTT
d_gene: -; abundance: few; j_gene: TRBJ2-5; v_gene: TRBV12-3/TRBV12-4; CDR3aa: CASSLSGHVQETQYF; CDR3nt: TGTGCCAGCAGTTTGAGCGGTCATGTCCAAGAGACCCAGTACTTC
d_gene: TRBD2; abundance: few; j_gene: TRBJ2-3; v_gene: TRBV4-2; CDR3aa: CASSQDLGRLAGNTQYF; CDR3nt: TGTGCCAGCAGCCAAGATCTGGGCCGGCTAGCGGGAAATACGCAGTATTTT
d_gene: TRBD1; abundance: few; j_gene: TRBJ2-1; v_gene: TRBV20-1; CDR3aa: CSARDYRGNNEQFF; CDR3nt: TGCAGTGCTAGAGACTACAGGGGGAACAATGAGCAGTTCTTC
d_gene: TRBD1; abundance: many; j_gene: TRBJ2-2; v_gene: TRBV28; CDR3aa: CASIPVGQGKGELFF; CDR3nt: TGTGCCAGCATTCCTGTGGGACAGGGGAAGGGGGAGCTGTTTTTT
d_gene: -; abundance: -; j_gene: TRBJ2-1; v_gene: TRBV28; CDR3aa: CASSLQVFSGEQFF; CDR3nt: TGTGCCAGCAGTTTACAGGTGTTTAGCGGAGAGCAGTTTTTC
d_gene: TRBD2; abundance: -; j_gene: TRBJ2-1; v_gene: TRBV7-9; CDR3aa: CASSLTAGGSNEQFF; CDR3nt: TGTGCCAGCAGCCTTACGGCGGGAGGGTCTAATGAGCAGTTCTTC
d_gene: TRBD2; abundance: few; j_gene: TRBJ2-5; v_gene: TRBV20-1; CDR3aa: CSAPGPVTSGSQETQYF; CDR3nt: TGCAGTGCCCCCGGCCCCGTGACTAGCGGAAGCCAAGAGACCCAGTACTTC
d_gene: TRBD2; abundance: few; j_gene: TRBJ2-7; v_gene: TRBV20-1; CDR3aa: CSARRWASGSYEQYF; CDR3nt: TGCAGTGCCCGCCGGTGGGCTAGCGGATCCTACGAGCAGTACTTC
d_gene: -; abundance: few; j_gene: TRBJ2-2; v_gene: TRBV20-1; CDR3aa: CSARALGGELFF; CDR3nt: TGCAGTGCTAGAGCCTTAGGCGGGGAGCTGTTTTTT
d_gene: TRBD2; abundance: few; j_gene: TRBJ2-3; v_gene: TRBV9; CDR3aa: CASSPYGSGETDTQYF; CDR3nt: TGTGCCAGCAGCCCCTACGGGAGCGGGGAGACAGATACGCAGTATTTT
d_gene: TRBD1; abundance: few; j_gene: TRBJ2-7; v_gene: TRBV6-1; CDR3aa: CASKLGTGSSYEQYF; CDR3nt: TGTGCCAGCAAGCTCGGGACAGGGAGCTCCTACGAGCAGTACTTC
d_gene: -; abundance: few; j_gene: TRBJ2-1; v_gene: TRBV18; CDR3aa: CASSPSLASSSYNEQFF; CDR3nt: TGTGCCAGCTCACCAAGCTTAGCAAGCAGCTCCTACAATGAGCAGTTCTTC
d_gene: -; abundance: -; j_gene: TRBJ2-1; v_gene: TRBV5-1; CDR3aa: CASSETSKEQFF; CDR3nt: TGCGCCAGCAGCGAGACTAGTAAAGAGCAGTTCTTC
d_gene: -; abundance: -; j_gene: TRBJ2-7; v_gene: TRBV4-3; CDR3aa: CASSQYRGYEQYF; CDR3nt: TGCGCCAGCAGCCAGTACCGAGGATACGAGCAGTACTTC
d_gene: TRBD2; abundance: -; j_gene: TRBJ2-3; v_gene: TRBV7-7; CDR3aa: CASSTGLAVTDTQYF; CDR3nt: TGTGCCAGCAGCACGGGACTAGCGGTCACAGATACGCAGTATTTT
d_gene: -; abundance: -; j_gene: TRBJ2-1; v_gene: TRBV20-1; CDR3aa: CSARVNEQFF; CDR3nt: TGCAGTGCTAGGGTAAATGAGCAGTTCTTC
d_gene: TRBD1; abundance: few; j_gene: TRBJ1-4; v_gene: TRBV29-1; CDR3aa: CSTRTGGASNEKLFF; CDR3nt: TGCAGCACCAGGACAGGGGGCGCGTCTAATGAAAAACTGTTTTTT
d_gene: TRBD2; abundance: -; j_gene: TRBJ2-1; v_gene: TRBV20-1; CDR3aa: CSARRGLAVYNEQFF; CDR3nt: TGCAGTGCTAGACGCGGCCTAGCGGTTTACAATGAGCAGTTCTTC
d_gene: -; abundance: many; j_gene: TRBJ2-3; v_gene: TRBV20-1; CDR3aa: CSATETLFTDTQYF; CDR3nt: TGCAGTGCCACGGAGACACTGTTCACAGATACGCAGTATTTT
d_gene: TRBD2; abundance: -; j_gene: TRBJ2-7; v_gene: TRBV7-9; CDR3aa: CASSLSGGLASYEQYF; CDR3nt: TGTGCCAGCAGTTTGTCTGGGGGACTAGCCTCCTACGAGCAGTACTTC
d_gene: -; abundance: -; j_gene: TRBJ1-1; v_gene: TRBV5-1; CDR3aa: CASSLDRPKAEAFF; CDR3nt: TGCGCCAGCAGCTTGGACAGGCCCAAGGCTGAAGCTTTCTTT
d_gene: -; abundance: -; j_gene: TRBJ1-4; v_gene: TRBV20-1; CDR3aa: CSAYLVSREKLFF; CDR3nt: TGCAGTGCTTATCTGGTCTCCCGTGAAAAACTGTTTTTT
d_gene: TRBD1; abundance: -; j_gene: TRBJ1-1; v_gene: TRBV25-1; CDR3aa: CASSEYRGRNTEAFF; CDR3nt: TGTGCCAGCAGTGAATACAGGGGGCGGAACACTGAAGCTTTCTTT
d_gene: -; abundance: few; j_gene: TRBJ1-1; v_gene: TRBV12-3/TRBV12-4; CDR3aa: CASSLSRVWAEAFF; CDR3nt: TGTGCCAGCAGTTTATCGCGGGTTTGGGCTGAAGCTTTCTTT
d_gene: -; abundance: -; j_gene: TRBJ2-5; v_gene: TRBV12-3/TRBV12-4; CDR3aa: CASSLSRDKGKTQYF; CDR3nt: TGTGCCAGCAGTTTAAGCCGGGACAAGGGCAAGACCCAGTACTTC
d_gene: -; abundance: many; j_gene: TRBJ2-2; v_gene: TRBV28; CDR3aa: CASTHSDRPNTGELFF; CDR3nt: TGTGCCAGCACCCACTCCGACCGCCCGAACACCGGGGAGCTGTTTTTT
d_gene: -; abundance: few; j_gene: TRBJ1-1; v_gene: TRBV12-3/TRBV12-4; CDR3aa: CASSLAGQLNTEAFF; CDR3nt: TGTGCCAGCAGTTTAGCAGGACAGCTGAACACTGAAGCTTTCTTT
d_gene: TRBD2; abundance: -; j_gene: TRBJ2-5; v_gene: TRBV18; CDR3aa: CASSPKTGRGRETQYF; CDR3nt: TGTGCCAGCTCACCAAAAACCGGGAGGGGTCGGGAGACCCAGTACTTC
d_gene: -; abundance: few; j_gene: TRBJ2-3; v_gene: TRBV11-2; CDR3aa: CASSLEPDATDTQYF; CDR3nt: TGTGCCAGCAGCTTAGAGCCAGACGCCACAGATACGCAGTATTTT